The 2 T cell receptor beta chains below all came from one sample that was sequenced in a study of T cell repertoires and Cas9 in healthy adults. Measured with immunoSEQ multiplex PCR; TCRdb has only the in-frame clones, and not every one. The sample contains around 25,000 clones, about 88% of which appear only once. Material for sequencing was CD4+ effector T cells (CD127+, CD25-, CD137-, CD154-) from PBMCs; culture status not recorded. The receptors originated from a human donor in good health.

The rearrangement joins TRBV18 to TRBJ2-3; weak D call: TRBD1 (6 bases). Trimming removed 8 bases from V and 5 bases from J, with 20 bases in between. Germline V lookup: CDR1 KGHSH, CDR2 LQKENI. The CDR3 covers 15 residues. CDR3 loop: CASLPLVGAGDTQYF. The DNA of the CDR3 is TGTGCCAGCCTACCCTTAGTGGGGGCAGGAGATACGCAGTATTTT.

The V gene is TRBV5-4, the J gene TRBJ2-7; tentative D call: TRBD1 (5 bases). Germline V lookup: CDR1 SGHNT, CDR2 YYREEE (reference sequence). Trimming took 4 bases from V and 1 from J, leaving 15 bases between them. This CDR3 contains 15 residues. The CDR3 loop reads CASSLDFGASYEQYF. CDR3 sequence (DNA): TGTGCCAGCAGCCTCGATTTTGGGGCATCCTACGAGCAGTACTTC.